These 4 T cell receptor beta chains were sequenced from one sample in a study of shared clonotypes between healthy human individuals. Profiled with immunoSEQ multiplex PCR; TCRdb holds only in-frame clones, not every one. The sample records approximately 2.5 million clones, over 85% being singletons. Sequenced: naive CD4+ T cells from PBMCs. The subset here: CD45RA+ positively selected. The receptors were gathered from a man between 18 and 29 years old in good health. Some clones in this sample may be carry-over from other donors' samples.

This rearrangement joins TRBV7-2 to TRBJ2-1; D may be TRBD1 (6 bases). Germline-derived CDR1 and CDR2 are SGHTA and FQGNSA. The CDR3 loop spans 16 amino acids. V lost 1 base and J lost 2, with 12 bases in between. The CDR3 loop is CASSLVGGFTYNEQFF. CDR3 nucleotide sequence: TGTGCCAGCAGCTTAGTAGGGGGATTCACCTACAATGAGCAGTTCTTC.

The rearrangement joins TRBV7-9 to TRBJ2-5, with 14 bases lining up with TRBD2. Per the germline V gene, CDR1 is SEHNR and CDR2 is FQNEAQ (reference sequence). The CDR3 sequence is 17 residues long. The junction had 5 bases not matched to a gene; V was cut back by 3 bases and J by 2 bases. CDR3 nucleotide sequence: TGTGCCAGCAGCTTGGGAGGACTAGCGGGAGGTCAAGAGACCCAGTACTTC. This translates into CASSLGGLAGGQETQYF.

The chain employs TRBV2 and TRBJ2-3; D gene uncertain. The germline V gene has CDR1 SNHLY and CDR2 FYNNEI. V was pared by 6 bases and J by 2 bases, with 9 bases between. The CDR3 loop spans 13 amino acids. CDR3 DNA sequence: TGTGCCAGCAGCTCGGAGTCCACAGATACGCAGTATTTT. This codes for CASSSESTDTQYF.

This chain links TRBV30 with TRBJ1-2; D unresolved. The CDR3 spans 15 residues. V gave up 0 bases and J gave up 4 bases, with 15 bases separating them. Germline CDR1 and CDR2: GTSNPN and SVGIG (reference sequence). CDR3 DNA: TGTGCCTGGAGTGTAGGGCTCCCGGAGGCCTATGGCTACACCTTC. Translating gives CAWSVGLPEAYGYTF.